This TCR beta chain was documented in a study of blood T cell repertoires in COVID-19. On the study more broadly: The origin of the acute and convalescent COVID-19 samples was the United States, Italy and Spain.

Clones were sequenced by immunoSEQ multiplex PCR, and TCRdb holds only the in-frame ones, with some missing. The sample records around 190,000 clones, about four fifths being singletons. Self-reported history from a screening survey and questionnaire set each donor's cohort. A PCR-confirmed or clinician-diagnosed COVID-19 case had contacted exposed participants within 2 weeks of entry. This sequence was found in a woman aged 25 to 39 who had been exposed to COVID-19. The sample taken for sequencing was PBMCs or T cells enriched from blood (not recorded which).

The CDR3 region has the DNA TGTGCCAGTAGTGTGAAAACCACCAGGGGCGGGAACACTGAAGCTTTCTTT. It specifies CASSVKTTRGGNTEAFF. The chain combines TRBV19 with TRBJ1-1; perhaps TRBD1 as D (6 bases). V lost 5 bases and J lost 1, with 20 bases in between. CDR3 length equals 17 residues. The germline V gene has CDR1 LNHDA and CDR2 SQIVND (reference sequence).